This TCR beta chain derives from a study of cytomegalovirus exposure and HLA in healthy donors. It was with 60 Vbeta and 13 Jbeta primers that the PCR ran. The protocol was immunoSEQ multiplex PCR, while the TCRdb copy is restricted to in-frame clones and leaves out a portion. The sample has 180,000 or so clones, 75% seen once. This clone has only one observation. Antigen unknown. CDR1 is SGHAT, CDR2 FQNNGV, per germline. CDR3 length: 15 amino acids. After removal of 5 bases from V and 1 base from J, the junction contained 4 bases not matched to a gene. Points from the study as a whole: Reports state that TCR beta sequences accurately predicted most subjects' HLA-A and HLA-B alleles.

Sequences were obtained from PBMCs. The receptor was isolated from a woman between 40 and 50 years old in good health and CMV-seropositive. The chain employs TRBV11-2 and TRBJ2-1, with 8 bases matching TRBD2. The CDR3 coding sequence is TGTGCCAGCAGCCATGAGCGGGGGTCCTACAATGAGCAGTTCTTC. Translating it yields CASSHERGSYNEQFF.